This T cell receptor (beta chain) was captured by sequencing in a study of cytomegalovirus exposure and HLA in healthy donors (dated by TCRdb to 2016 to 2017). In the study overall: According to an earlier analysis of 587 of the donors, roughly 180 million T cells yielded 100 million or so unique TCR beta sequences and about 280 Gb of sequence data. Typing coverage differed by locus: A, B, C, DRB1 and DQB1 were typed in roughly 620-630 donors, DQA1 in around 500, DPA1 in 606, and DPB1 in about 450. A later genetic analysis took genome-wide SNP genotypes for 398 of the 666 donors and used that subset as a discovery cohort. All discovery cohort repertoires had been generated on a single sequencing platform. Using immunosequencing, the study profiled T cell repertoires from some 670 subjects and related those repertoires to cytomegalovirus serostatus. Donor age, sex, ethnicity and CMV serostatus were compiled together with the repertoire data. A later analysis re-analyzed previously published TCR beta repertoires from several hundred donors and added high-resolution HLA genotyping to study TCR occurrence patterns. Class I and class II HLA loci were covered by the typing at four-digit resolution. Of the 350 to 450 genotyped donors, approximately 82% fell in the genetic ancestry cluster associated with self-reported Caucasian donors. Rather than using new phenotypic data, the later analysis identified candidate immune exposures from TCR beta sequences and from how often those sequences occurred across donors. In an earlier analysis of around 540 of the donors, high-throughput TCR beta sequencing was used to judge whether each TCR beta V gene segment behaved as functional or pseudogenic. Along with the 666-subject first cohort, a separate validation cohort of approximately 110 different subjects was used. Among 398 genotyped donors of the cohort, an average of about 220,000 unique TCR beta nucleotide sequences was sequenced per donor, of which roughly 17% were non-productive. Because of strong linkage in the cohort, roughly five DR-DQ haplotypes were treated as single units for association and clustering. The study combined high-throughput TCR immunosequencing, statistical association of individual TCRs with disease status, and machine learning to predict cytomegalovirus infection status. An early release that covered approximately 600 HLA-typed donors contained 250 to 350 gigabases of sequencing data and about 93 million unique TCR sequences. The aim of the study was to test whether cataloging public T cell receptors could identify signatures of past pathogen exposure.

The CDR3 contains 11 residues, cysteine and phenylalanine counted. The CDR3 DNA has 33 bases and is translated from base 1. The trim is 8 bases for V and 6 bases for J, with a gap of 9 bases between the germline ends. For CDR1 and CDR2, the germline V gene (reference sequence) lists MNHEY and SMNVEV. Libraries were built with the immunoSEQ multiplex PCR assay. A mixture of 60 forward primers for TCR Vbeta segments and 13 reverse primers for TCR Jbeta segments was used in the multiplex PCR. The CDR3 region of rearranged TCR beta genes was amplified from genomic DNA with a multiplex PCR assay. The amplified TCR beta libraries were sequenced on the Illumina HiSeq System as 87-base-pair reads. The original methods were these. A later analysis counted 75 million to 100 million unique TCR beta chains across the 650 to 700 repertoires, and roughly 9.9 million of these chains were shared by at least two donors. A nearest-neighbor algorithm error-corrected the raw reads and collapsed the reads into unique sequences, merging closely related sequences to remove PCR and sequencing errors. To assign V, D and J gene segments, CDR3 sequences were aligned to IMGT reference sequences. For a sequence to be retained, at least a six-nucleotide match to both a V gene segment and a J gene segment was required. Rearrangements were called productive when the CDR3 lacked stop codons and stayed in frame with V and J; all others were non-productive. CDR3 was defined by IMGT convention, running from the second conserved V-encoded cysteine to the conserved J-encoded phenylalanine. In an earlier analysis of approximately 500 of the donors, sequences lacking an unambiguous match to a single V gene segment were excluded. An earlier analysis of several hundred of the donors called V segments functional above 56.7% productive rearrangements and segregating when the between-donor standard deviation exceeded 5%. A statistical classification framework was built to diagnose cytomegalovirus status from the catalog of TCR beta chain sequences. V and J gene assignment, in a later analysis, came from comparing TCR nucleotide sequences with IMGT/GENE-DB human TR gene sequences. The TCRdist pipeline was used in a later analysis to assign CDR3 sequences and most-parsimonious VDJ recombination scenarios. In a later analysis, every TCR beta chain was defined by the combination of its CDR3 amino acid sequence and its V-gene family, and reads without a unique V-gene family were dropped. As a way to deal with suspected cross-contamination and a sequencing artifact, a later analysis dropped approximately 590 nucleotide sequences that were highly shared and had low generation probability. In a later analysis, a clonal expansion index was calculated for each public chain from normalized within-repertoire ranks of inferred template counts. Generation probabilities in a later analysis came from a VDJ recombination model fitted to out-of-frame rearrangements, and those results were checked against IGoR. In a later analysis, TCR-TCR, TCR-HLA and TCR-CMV co-occurrence was scored with hypergeometric tests, and a repertoire-size bias correction was applied to TCR pairs. A later analysis estimated false discovery rates by permuting HLA or CMV assignments 20 times. In a later analysis, co-occurring TCRs were grouped with DBSCAN, and TCRdist sequence similarity was added when clustering was performed within HLA-allele-positive subsets. For co-occurrence clustering, repertoires with fewer than 30,000 or more than 120,000 public chains were excluded, along with roughly five repertoires with anomalous nucleotide sharing. Here the immuneACCESS table is served through TCRdb, limited to in-frame sequences with V and J called. Missing clones are a known gap in these copies; in checked studies unresolved V genes cover under half, and the rest lacks a known reason. The DNA gave D and trimming, while V, J and clone size come from that table. Within this sample are 150,000 or so clones, with 75% to 80% of them counted one time only. Jointly, the top ten make up over 12% of the sample.

On this clone itself: No cognate antigen has been identified for it. The record has no base qualities; no much larger clone is one base away.

The cohort was made up of approximately 700 healthy bone marrow donors. Cohort members were all nominally healthy when sampled, although unrecorded immune exposures were likely present. The donor was CMV seropositive and belonged to the group of 250 to 350 seropositive cohort members. A peripheral blood sample was collected from each donor, and TCR beta sequencing was performed on peripheral blood mononuclear cells. Genomic DNA extraction from the blood cell samples was performed with the Qiagen DNeasy Blood Extraction Kit. What the study reported, not specific to this receptor: Roughly uniform sequencing depth across donors was assumed in presence/absence analyses, although this assumption may not hold. V-gene and J-gene trimming of TCR beta chains was associated with a missense DCLRE1C variant in a later genetic analysis, and the association was replicated in an independent cohort. According to a later analysis, most CMV-associated TCR beta chains appeared to be HLA-restricted, and the HLA associations seemed to be driven largely by CMV exposure. Several of the top co-occurrence clusters appeared to be linked to parvovirus B19, influenza, CMV and Epstein-Barr virus, according to a later analysis. In an earlier analysis of fewer than 750 of the donors, most TCR beta V segments were observed in productive rearrangements about 90% or about 30% of the time, broadly matching IMGT annotations. At a false discovery rate of 0.05, a later analysis linked around 17,000 TCR beta sequences to specific HLA alleles. A further reported finding was that TCR beta sequences accurately predicted the HLA-A and HLA-B alleles for most subjects in the first cohort. The authors suggested that the approach could potentially be extended to other disease states and immunological phenotypes. In a later analysis, HLA-associated TCR beta chains showed more clonal expansion and lower generation probabilities than non-associated chains that were equally common. A cluster of highly shared sequence variants was judged likely to be a technical artifact of the sequencing pipeline. In a later analysis, TCR association rates were found to vary across HLA loci, with the most associated TCRs seen for DRB1 alleles and the fewest for HLA-C alleles. A later genetic analysis reported fewer N-insertions in productive TCRs among donors in an Asian-associated ancestry cluster than the approximately 670-donor mean. While some public TCRs were present in many individuals, most TCR sequences turned up only very rarely across donors. Linkage disequilibrium might explain the correlated functional status among segregating V segments, but an unknown experimental factor could not be ruled out. Some IMGT-functional V segments, including TRBV6-2 and TRBV6-3, could not be distinguished by the 87-base-pair reads and were therefore excluded. The study gave a list of 150 to 200 TCR beta chains associated with cytomegalovirus. In vitro tests confirmed that a few of the cytomegalovirus-associated TCR beta chains recognize cytomegalovirus antigens. The earlier analysis of around 600 of the donors excluded 15 to 20 rarely observed V segments, including chromosome 9 orphons, because counts were too low. Because HLA typing was unavailable for some donors at each locus, only the typed subset was used in association tests. Only TCR beta chains were sequenced in this cohort, and the absence of alpha or paired-chain data limited detectable features. Cytomegalovirus status was reported to be diagnosed by the classifier with high specificity and sensitivity in both the original and validation cohorts. Strong co-occurrence of HLA alleles, especially DR and DQ, made assigning TCR associations to individual alleles difficult. The only immune exposure information available for the cohort was CMV serostatus.

The sample consisted of PBMCs. The sequence derives from a man aged 45-65 years in good health and CMV-seropositive. The rearranged chain carries TRBV27 and TRBJ2-3; the D gene is perhaps TRBD1, from 5 matching bases. The CDR3 region reads CASGALDTQYF. The nucleotides are TGTGCCAGCGGGGCCTTGGATACGCAGTATTTT.